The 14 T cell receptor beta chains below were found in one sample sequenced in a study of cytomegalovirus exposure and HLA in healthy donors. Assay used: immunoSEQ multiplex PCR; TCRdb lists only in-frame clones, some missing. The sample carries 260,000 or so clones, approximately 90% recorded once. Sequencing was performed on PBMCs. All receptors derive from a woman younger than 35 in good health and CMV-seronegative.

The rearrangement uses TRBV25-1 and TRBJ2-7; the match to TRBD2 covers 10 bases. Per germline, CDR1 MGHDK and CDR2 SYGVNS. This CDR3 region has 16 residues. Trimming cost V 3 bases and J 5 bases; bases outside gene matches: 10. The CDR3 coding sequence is TGTGCCAGCAGTGACCCTATGCTAGCGGGAGTAGACGAGCAGTACTTC. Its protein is CASSDPMLAGVDEQYF.

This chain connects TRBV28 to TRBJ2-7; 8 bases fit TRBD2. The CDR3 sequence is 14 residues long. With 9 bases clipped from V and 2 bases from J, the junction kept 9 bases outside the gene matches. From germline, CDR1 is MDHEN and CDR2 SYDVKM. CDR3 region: CASSRGGSAYEQYF. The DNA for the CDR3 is TGTGCCAGTTCCCGGGGGGGGTCTGCCTACGAGCAGTACTTC.

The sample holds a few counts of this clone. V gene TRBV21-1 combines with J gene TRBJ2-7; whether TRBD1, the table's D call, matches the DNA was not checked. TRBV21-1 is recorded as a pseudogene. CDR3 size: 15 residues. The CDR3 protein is CASSKSTGGSYEQYF. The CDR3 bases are TGTGCCAGCAGCAAATCGACAGGGGGCTCCTACGAGCAGTACTTC.

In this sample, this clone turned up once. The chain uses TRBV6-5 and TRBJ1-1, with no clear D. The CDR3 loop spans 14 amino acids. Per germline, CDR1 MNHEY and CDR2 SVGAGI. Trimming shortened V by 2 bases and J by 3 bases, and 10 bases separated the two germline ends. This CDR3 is CASSYRGKDTEAFF. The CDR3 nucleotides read TGTGCCAGCAGTTACCGGGGAAAGGACACTGAAGCTTTCTTT.

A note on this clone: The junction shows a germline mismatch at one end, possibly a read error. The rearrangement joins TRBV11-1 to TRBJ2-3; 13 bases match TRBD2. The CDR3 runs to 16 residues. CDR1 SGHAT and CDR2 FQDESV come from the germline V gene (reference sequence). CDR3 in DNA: TGTGCCAGCAGTTTAGGACTAGCGGGAGCGACAGATACGCAGTATTTT. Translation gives CASSLGLAGATDTQYF.

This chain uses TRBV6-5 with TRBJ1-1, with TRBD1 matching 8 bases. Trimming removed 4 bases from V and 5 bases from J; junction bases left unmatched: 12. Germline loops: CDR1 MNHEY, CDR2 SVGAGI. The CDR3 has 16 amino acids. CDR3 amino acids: CASSFSLDRGGTEAFF. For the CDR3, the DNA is TGTGCCAGCAGTTTCTCCCTCGACAGGGGTGGGACTGAAGCTTTCTTT.

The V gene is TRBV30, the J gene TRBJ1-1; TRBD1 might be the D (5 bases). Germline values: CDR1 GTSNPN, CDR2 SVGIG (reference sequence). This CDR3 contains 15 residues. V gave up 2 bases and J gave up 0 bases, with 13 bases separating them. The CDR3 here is CAWSLPGLMNTEAFF. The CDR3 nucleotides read TGTGCCTGGAGTCTCCCGGGACTTATGAACACTGAAGCTTTCTTT. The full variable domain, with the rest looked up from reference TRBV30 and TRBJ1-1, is SQTIHQWPATLVQPVGSPLSLECTVEGTSNPNLYWYRQAAGRGLQLLFYSVGIGQISSEVPQNLSASRPQDRQFILSSKKLLLSDSGFYLCAWSLPGLMNTEAFFGQGTRLTVV.

The DNA of the CDR3 is TGTGCCAGCAGCTTACTACAGGTTAACTATGGCTACACCTTC. It codes for CASSLLQVNYGYTF. V gene TRBV7-9 combines with J gene TRBJ1-2; possible D gene TRBD1, 5 bases. CDR1 SEHNR and CDR2 FQNEAQ come from the germline V gene (reference sequence). CDR3 length: 14 amino acids. V shed 2 bases and J shed 1 base, with 8 bases lying between them.

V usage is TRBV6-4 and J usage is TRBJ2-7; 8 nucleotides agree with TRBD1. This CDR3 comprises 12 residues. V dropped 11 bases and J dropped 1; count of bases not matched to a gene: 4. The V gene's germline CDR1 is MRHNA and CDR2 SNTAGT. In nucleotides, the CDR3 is TGTGCCGGGACAGGAAGATCCTACGAGCAGTACTTC. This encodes CAGTGRSYEQYF.

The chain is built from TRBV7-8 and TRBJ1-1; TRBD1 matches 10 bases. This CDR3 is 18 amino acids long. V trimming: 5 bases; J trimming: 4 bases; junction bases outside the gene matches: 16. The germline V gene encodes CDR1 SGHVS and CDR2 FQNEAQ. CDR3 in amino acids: CASSPFNVRQGARTEAFF. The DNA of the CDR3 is TGTGCCAGCAGCCCCTTCAACGTGCGACAGGGGGCACGCACTGAAGCTTTCTTT.

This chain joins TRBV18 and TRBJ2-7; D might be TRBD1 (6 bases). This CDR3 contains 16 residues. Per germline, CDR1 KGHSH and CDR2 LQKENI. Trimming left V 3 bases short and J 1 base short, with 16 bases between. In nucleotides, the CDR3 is TGTGCCAGCTCACCGGGCCTAAGACAGGCATCCTACGAGCAGTACTTC. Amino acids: CASSPGLRQASYEQYF.

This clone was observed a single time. The CDR3 sequence is CASSLDPFGTGGCQPQHF. CDR3 in DNA: TGTGCCAGCAGCTTAGACCCCTTCGGGACAGGGGGATGTCAGCCCCAGCATTTT. This chain connects TRBV7-7 to TRBJ1-5; 11 bases align to TRBD1. The length of the CDR3 is 18 residues. Looked up from germline, CDR1 is SSHAT and CDR2 is FNYEAQ (reference sequence). Trimming removed 1 base from V and 6 bases from J; junction bases left unmatched: 11.

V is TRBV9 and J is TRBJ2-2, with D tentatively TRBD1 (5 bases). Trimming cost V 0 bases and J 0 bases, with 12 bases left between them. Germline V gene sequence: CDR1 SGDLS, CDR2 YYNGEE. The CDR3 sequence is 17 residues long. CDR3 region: CASSVVRDGPNTGELFF. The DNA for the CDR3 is TGTGCCAGCAGCGTAGTCAGGGATGGTCCGAACACCGGGGAGCTGTTTTTT.

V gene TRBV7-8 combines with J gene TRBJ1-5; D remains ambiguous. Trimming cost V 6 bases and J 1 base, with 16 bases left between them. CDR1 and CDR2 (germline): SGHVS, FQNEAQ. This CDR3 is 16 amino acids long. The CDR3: CASSPLSRESNQPQHF. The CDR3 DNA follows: TGTGCCAGCAGTCCCCTCAGCCGGGAGAGCAATCAGCCCCAGCATTTT.